What follows describes a single T cell receptor (beta chain). The antigen is unknown. The data originate from a study of radiotherapy plus CTLA-4 blockade in lung cancer. V shed 3 bases and J shed 3 bases, with 20 bases lying between them. The CDR3 loop spans 17 amino acids. The V gene's germline CDR1 is SGHDT and CDR2 YYEEEE. TCRdb's table, derived via immunoSEQ multiplex PCR, lists solely in-frame clones and lacks some. Counted here are approximately 98,000 clones, about 81% occurring once; the ten biggest clones make up 3% to 3.5%. Overall study results and limits: Peripheral blood showed expansion of tumor-derived TCR clones after radiotherapy and ipilimumab.

The study gave focal radiation plus ipilimumab CTLA-4 blockade to patients with chemo-refractory metastatic non-small-cell lung cancer. The specimen comprised peripheral blood, sampled from a patient treated with radiotherapy plus ipilimumab. V and J are TRBV5-6 and TRBJ2-3; tentative D call: TRBD2 (6 bases). The source is a human donor with non-small cell lung cancer who had a partial response to radiotherapy plus ipilimumab. CDR3 loop: CASSYPHGSGRTDTQYF. Written as DNA, the CDR3 is TGTGCCAGCAGCTATCCGCACGGGAGTGGAAGGACAGATACGCAGTATTTT.